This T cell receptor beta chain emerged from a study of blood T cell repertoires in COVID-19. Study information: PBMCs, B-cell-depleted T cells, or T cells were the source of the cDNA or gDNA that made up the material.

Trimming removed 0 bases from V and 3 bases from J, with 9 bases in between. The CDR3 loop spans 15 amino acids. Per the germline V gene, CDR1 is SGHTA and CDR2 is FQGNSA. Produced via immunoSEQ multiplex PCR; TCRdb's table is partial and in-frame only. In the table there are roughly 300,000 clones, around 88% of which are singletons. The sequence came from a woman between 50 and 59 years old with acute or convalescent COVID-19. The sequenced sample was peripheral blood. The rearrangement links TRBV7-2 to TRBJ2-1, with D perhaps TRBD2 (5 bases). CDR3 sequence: CASSLAPGLYNEQFF. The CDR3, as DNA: TGTGCCAGCAGCTTAGCGCCAGGACTCTACAATGAGCAGTTCTTC.